Listed below are T cell receptor beta chains from one sample, sequenced in a study of shared clonotypes between healthy human individuals. The assay was immunoSEQ multiplex PCR, and TCRdb's table has in-frame clones only and misses some. The data contain 550,000 to 600,000 clones, 95% to 98% of them singletons. Sequenced material: naive CD8+ T cells sorted from blood. These receptors were obtained from a young man in good health. Each CDR3 is given with its conserved first and last residue. D genes are given only for firm matches. The size entry is marked missing in some rows and otherwise reads once, few, many or a size class.

CDR3: CASSSQAGGPLDEQFF
DNA: TGTGCCAGCAGTTCCCAAGCGGGAGGGCCGCTTGATGAGCAGTTCTTC
J: TRBJ2-1
length: 16
size: NA
V: TRBV7-9
D: TRBD2

CDR3: CASSPVRDEQFF
DNA: TGTGCCAGCAGCCCTGTTAGGGATGAGCAGTTCTTC
J: TRBJ2-1
length: 12
size: NA
V: TRBV7-9
D: NA

CDR3: CASSLGPLGSYEQYF
DNA: TGTGCCAGCAGCTTAGGCCCGTTGGGATCCTACGAGCAGTACTTC
J: TRBJ2-7
length: 15
size: NA
V: TRBV11-2
D: NA

CDR3: CSVGLSEGDTQYF
DNA: TGCAGCGTTGGACTATCTGAGGGGGATACGCAGTATTTT
J: TRBJ2-3
length: 13
size: NA
V: TRBV29-1
D: NA

CDR3: CASGPSVEDYGYTF
DNA: TGTGCTAGTGGTCCCTCGGTTGAAGACTATGGCTACACCTTC
J: TRBJ1-2
length: 14
size: once
V: TRBV12-5
D: NA

CDR3: CASSSIRPSPSRETQYF
DNA: TGTGCCAGCAGTTCCATTCGACCATCTCCGAGTAGGGAGACCCAGTACTTC
J: TRBJ2-5
length: 17
size: NA
V: TRBV28
D: NA

CDR3: CASSSSGLYEQYF
DNA: TGTGCCAGCAGCTCTAGCGGACTCTACGAGCAGTACTTC
J: TRBJ2-7
length: 13
size: NA
V: TRBV6-5
D: TRBD2

CDR3: CASSLDLGQGAYEQYF
DNA: TGTGCCAGCAGCTTAGATTTAGGACAGGGGGCTTACGAGCAGTACTTC
J: TRBJ2-7
length: 16
size: NA
V: TRBV11-2
D: TRBD1

CDR3: CATSKRTSGRTETQYF
DNA: TGTGCCACCAGCAAAAGGACTAGCGGGAGAACAGAGACCCAGTACTTC
J: TRBJ2-5
length: 16
size: NA
V: TRBV15
D: TRBD2

CDR3: CASSLGDNEQFF
DNA: TGCGCCAGCAGCTTGGGGGACAATGAGCAGTTCTTC
J: TRBJ2-1
length: 12
size: NA
V: TRBV5-1
D: NA

CDR3: CASSVGAQAQYF
DNA: TGTGCCAGCAGCGTAGGGGCTCAAGCGCAGTATTTT
J: TRBJ2-3
length: 12
size: NA
V: TRBV9
D: NA

CDR3: CASSSATVVRDWNYGYTF
DNA: TGTGCCAGCAGTTCCGCCACCGTCGTGAGGGATTGGAACTATGGCTACACCTTC
J: TRBJ1-2
length: 18
size: NA
V: TRBV28
D: NA

CDR3: CASMVSGTDTQYF
DNA: TGTGCCAGCATGGTGTCGGGCACAGATACGCAGTATTTT
J: TRBJ2-3
length: 13
size: NA
V: TRBV27
D: NA

CDR3: CASSVGSGRVNEQFF
DNA: TGTGCCAGCAGCGTGGGTAGCGGGAGGGTAAATGAGCAGTTCTTC
J: TRBJ2-1
length: 15
size: NA
V: TRBV9
D: TRBD2

CDR3: CASSLSNYEQYF
DNA: TGTGCCAGCAGCTTATCTAACTACGAGCAGTACTTC
J: TRBJ2-7
length: 12
size: NA
V: TRBV28
D: NA

CDR3: CASSHRRDSPNYGYTF
DNA: TGTGCCAGCAGCCATAGACGGGACAGCCCTAACTATGGCTACACCTTC
J: TRBJ1-2
length: 16
size: NA
V: TRBV7-9
D: TRBD1

CDR3: CASSLGPGVYNEQFF
DNA: TGTGCTAGCAGCTTAGGGCCGGGAGTCTACAATGAGCAGTTCTTC
J: TRBJ2-1
length: 15
size: NA
V: TRBV7-7
D: NA

CDR3: CASSLLRQGYEQYF
DNA: TGTGCCAGCAGTTTATTAAGGCAGGGCTACGAGCAGTACTTC
J: TRBJ2-7
length: 14
size: NA
V: TRBV28
D: NA

CDR3: CASSLGDRGGTEAFF
DNA: TGCGCCAGCAGCTTGGGGGACAGGGGTGGCACTGAAGCTTTCTTT
J: TRBJ1-1
length: 15
size: NA
V: TRBV5-1
D: TRBD1

CDR3: CASSQRNYVYTF
DNA: TGCGCCAGCAGCCAAAGGAACTATGTCTACACCTTC
J: TRBJ1-2
length: 12
size: NA
V: TRBV4-1
D: NA

CDR3: CASSWGGTNEKLFF
DNA: TGTGCCAGCAGCTGGGGGGGAACTAATGAAAAACTGTTTTTT
J: TRBJ1-4
length: 14
size: NA
V: TRBV5-4
D: NA

CDR3: CASSLAILRVDTGELFF
DNA: TGCGCCAGCAGCTTGGCAATCTTAAGGGTTGACACCGGGGAGCTGTTTTTT
J: TRBJ2-2
length: 17
size: NA
V: TRBV5-1
D: NA

CDR3: CASSFRDRAYEQYF
DNA: TGTGCCAGCAGCTTTAGGGACAGGGCCTACGAGCAGTACTTC
J: TRBJ2-7
length: 14
size: NA
V: TRBV7-9
D: TRBD1